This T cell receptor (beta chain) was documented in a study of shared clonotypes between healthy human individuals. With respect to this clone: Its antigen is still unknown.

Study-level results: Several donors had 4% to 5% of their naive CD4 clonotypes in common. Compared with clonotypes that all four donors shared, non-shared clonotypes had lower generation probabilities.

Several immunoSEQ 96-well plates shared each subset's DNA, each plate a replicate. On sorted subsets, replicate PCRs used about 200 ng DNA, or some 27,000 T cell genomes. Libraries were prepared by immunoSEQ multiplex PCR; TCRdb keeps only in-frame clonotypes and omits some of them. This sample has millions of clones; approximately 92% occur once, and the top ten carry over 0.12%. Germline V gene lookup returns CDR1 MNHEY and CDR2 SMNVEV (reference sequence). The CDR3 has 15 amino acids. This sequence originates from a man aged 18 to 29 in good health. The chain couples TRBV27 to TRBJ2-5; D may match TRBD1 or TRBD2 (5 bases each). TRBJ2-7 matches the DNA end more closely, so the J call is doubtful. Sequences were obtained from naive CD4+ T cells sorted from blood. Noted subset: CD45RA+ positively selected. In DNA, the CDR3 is TGTGCCAGCAGCTCGATGTGGGACCTTAGCTACGAGCAGTACTTC. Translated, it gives CASSSMWDLSYEQYF.